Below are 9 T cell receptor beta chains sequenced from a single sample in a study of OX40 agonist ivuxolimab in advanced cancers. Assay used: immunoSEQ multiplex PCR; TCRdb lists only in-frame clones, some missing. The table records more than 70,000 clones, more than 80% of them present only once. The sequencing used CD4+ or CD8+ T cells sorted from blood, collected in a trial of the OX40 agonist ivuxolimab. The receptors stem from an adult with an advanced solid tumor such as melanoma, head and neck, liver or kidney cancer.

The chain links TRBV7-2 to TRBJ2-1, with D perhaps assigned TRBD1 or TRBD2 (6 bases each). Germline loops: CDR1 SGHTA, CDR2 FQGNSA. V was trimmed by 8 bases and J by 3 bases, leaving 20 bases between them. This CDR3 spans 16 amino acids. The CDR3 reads CASQTVAGQHYNEQFF. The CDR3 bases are TGTGCCAGCCAAACCGTCGCGGGACAACACTACAATGAGCAGTTCTTC.

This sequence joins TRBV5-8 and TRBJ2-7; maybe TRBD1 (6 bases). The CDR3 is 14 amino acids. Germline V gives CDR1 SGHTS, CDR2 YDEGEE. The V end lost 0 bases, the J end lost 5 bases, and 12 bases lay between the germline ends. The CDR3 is CASSLGQAKDEQYV. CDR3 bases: TGTGCCAGCAGCTTGGGACAGGCAAAGGACGAGCAGTACGTC.

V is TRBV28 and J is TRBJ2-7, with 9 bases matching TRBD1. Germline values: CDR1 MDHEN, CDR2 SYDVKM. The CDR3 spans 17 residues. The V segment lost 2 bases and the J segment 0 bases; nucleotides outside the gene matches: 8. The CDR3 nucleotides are TGTGCCAGCAGTTTAGTTGCCGGGACAGGGCACTCCTACGAGCAGTACTTC. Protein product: CASSLVAGTGHSYEQYF.

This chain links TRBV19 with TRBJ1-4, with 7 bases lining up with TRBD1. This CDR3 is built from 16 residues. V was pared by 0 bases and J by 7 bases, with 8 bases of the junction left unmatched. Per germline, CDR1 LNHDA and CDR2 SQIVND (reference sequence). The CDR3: CASSIDYGGGSEKLFF. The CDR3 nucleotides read TGTGCCAGTAGTATAGATTATGGAGGGGGCAGTGAAAAACTGTTTTTT.

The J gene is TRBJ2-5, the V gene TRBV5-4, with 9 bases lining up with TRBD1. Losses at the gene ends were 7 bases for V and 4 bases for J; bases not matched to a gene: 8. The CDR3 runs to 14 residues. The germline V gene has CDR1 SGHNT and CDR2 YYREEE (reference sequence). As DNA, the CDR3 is TGTGCCAGCCAAGGACAGGGGCGAGGAGAGACCCAGTACTTC. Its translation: CASQGQGRGETQYF.

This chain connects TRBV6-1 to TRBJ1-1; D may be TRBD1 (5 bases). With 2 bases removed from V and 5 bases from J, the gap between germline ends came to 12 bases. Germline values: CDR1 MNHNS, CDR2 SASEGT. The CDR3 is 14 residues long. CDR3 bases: TGTGCCAGCAGTGAAACCCGGGGGGTTACTGAAGCTTTCTTT. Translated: CASSETRGVTEAFF.

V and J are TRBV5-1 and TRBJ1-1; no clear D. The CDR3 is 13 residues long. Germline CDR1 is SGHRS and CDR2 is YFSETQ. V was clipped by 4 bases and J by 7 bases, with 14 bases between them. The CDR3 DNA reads TGCGCCAGCAGCGCCGGGTCGGGTGTTGAAGCTTTCTTT. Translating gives CASSAGSGVEAFF.

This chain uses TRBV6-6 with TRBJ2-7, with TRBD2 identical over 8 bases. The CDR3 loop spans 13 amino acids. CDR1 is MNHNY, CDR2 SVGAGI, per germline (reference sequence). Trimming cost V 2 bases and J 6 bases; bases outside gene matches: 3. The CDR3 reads CASSYREGSEQYV. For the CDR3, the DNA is TGTGCCAGCAGTTACCGGGAGGGGAGCGAGCAGTACGTC.

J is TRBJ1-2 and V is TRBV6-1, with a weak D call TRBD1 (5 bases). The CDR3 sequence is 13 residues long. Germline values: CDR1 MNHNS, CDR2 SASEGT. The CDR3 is CAESLGRTYGYTF. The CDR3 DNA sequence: TGTGCAGAATCCCTGGGGCGGACCTATGGCTACACCTTC.